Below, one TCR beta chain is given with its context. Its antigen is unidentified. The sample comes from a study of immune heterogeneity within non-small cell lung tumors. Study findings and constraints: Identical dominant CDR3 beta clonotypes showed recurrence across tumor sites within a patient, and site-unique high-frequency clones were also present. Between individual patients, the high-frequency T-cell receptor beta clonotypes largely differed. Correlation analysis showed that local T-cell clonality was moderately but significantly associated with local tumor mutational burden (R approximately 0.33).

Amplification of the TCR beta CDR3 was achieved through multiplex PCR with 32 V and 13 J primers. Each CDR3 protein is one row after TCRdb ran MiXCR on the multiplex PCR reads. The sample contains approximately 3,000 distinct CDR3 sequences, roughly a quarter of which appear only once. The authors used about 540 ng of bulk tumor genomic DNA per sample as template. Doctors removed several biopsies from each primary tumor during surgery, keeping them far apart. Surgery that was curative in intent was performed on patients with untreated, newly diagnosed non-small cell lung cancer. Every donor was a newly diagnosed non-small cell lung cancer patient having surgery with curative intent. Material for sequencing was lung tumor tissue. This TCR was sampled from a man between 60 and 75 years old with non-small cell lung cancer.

The CDR3 DNA reads as TGTGCCAGCAGTTACTCTGGGCGGGAGACAGATACGCAGTATTTT. Encoded protein: CASSYSGRETDTQYF. The chain carries TRBV6-2 or TRBV6-3 and TRBJ2-3; 7 nucleotides line up with TRBD2. Germline lookup yields CDR1 MNHEY and CDR2 SVGEGT. The CDR3 consists of 15 residues. V shed 0 bases, J shed 3 bases, and the junction held 3 bases outside the gene matches.